Sequencing of this T cell receptor (beta chain) was carried out in a study of blood T cell repertoires in COVID-19. At the level of the study: The samples span acute and convalescent COVID-19 from the United States, Italy and Spain. Sources were T cells, B-cell-depleted T cells, or PBMCs; the material itself was cDNA or gDNA.

Authors' analysis steps: Amplified reference gene primers provided the basis for estimating nucleated cell counts. The data were produced by immunoSEQ multiplex PCR, yet TCRdb's version contains in-frame clones alone and is incomplete. The V and J calls and clone size were taken over from that table, and D and trimming were inferred from the DNA. The sample lists 65,000 to 85,000 clones, around 80% occurring once. The germline V gene encodes CDR1 MDHEN and CDR2 SYDVKM. Trimming cost V 2 bases and J 6 bases; bases outside gene matches: 3. CDR3 length equals 13 residues. The receptor was isolated from a woman aged 60-75 years with acute or convalescent COVID-19. Sample: peripheral blood. The genes are TRBV28 and TRBJ1-2, with 7 bases fitting TRBD1. The CDR3 nucleotides read TGTGCCAGCAGTTTAGACAGGGAACATGGCTACACCTTC. Translating gives CASSLDREHGYTF.